The 27 T cell receptor beta chains given below trace back to one sample, sequenced in a study of beta chain features in type 1 diabetes. Study-wide findings and caveats: Type 1 diabetes patients had moderately but significantly shorter TCRB CDR3s in all four CD4+ subsets.

cDNA synthesis used the whole RNA isolate, giving expressed TCRB sequences. Sequencing was performed with immunoSEQ multiplex PCR; in TCRdb, only in-frame clones are kept and a portion is missing. This table holds over 200,000 clones, 11% found once. The antigens of these receptors remain unknown. The sequencing sample was made of naive CD4+ T cells from blood. The receptors were gathered from a young man with type 1 diabetes.

The J gene is TRBJ2-3, the V gene TRBV9; possible D gene TRBD1, 5 bases. V lost 3 bases and J 1 base, leaving 12 bases between the germline ends. CDR3 length: 15 residues. The germline gives CDR1 SGDLS, CDR2 YYNGEE. The CDR3: CASSARQGGTDTQYF. The DNA of the CDR3 is TGTGCCAGCAGCGCCCGACAAGGGGGCACAGATACGCAGTATTTT. Full variable domain (rest looked up from reference TRBV9 and TRBJ2-3): DSGVTQTPKHLITATGQRVTLRCSPRSGDLSVYWYQQSLDQGLQFLIQYYNGEERAKGNILERFSAQQFPDLHSELNLSSLELGDSALYFCASSARQGGTDTQYFGPGTRLTVL.

The chain combines TRBV5-6 with TRBJ2-1; possible D gene TRBD2, 6 bases. Trimming stripped 1 base from V and 3 bases from J, with 20 bases between. The germline CDR1 and CDR2 sequences are SGHDT and YYEEEE. The CDR3 spans 18 residues. This CDR3 is CASSLWPSVVGSYNEQFF. CDR3 nucleotide sequence: TGTGCCAGCAGCTTGTGGCCTAGCGTTGTTGGAAGCTACAATGAGCAGTTCTTC. Variable domain in full (rest from reference TRBV5-6 and TRBJ2-1): DAGVTQSPTHLIKTRGQQVTLRCSPKSGHDTVSWYQQALGQGPQFIFQYYEEEERQRGNFPDRFSGHQFPNYSSELNVNALLLGDSALYLCASSLWPSVVGSYNEQFFGPGTRLTVL.

The chain recombines TRBV7-6 with TRBJ2-1; maybe TRBD2 (5 bases). Looked up from germline, CDR1 is SGHVS and CDR2 is FNYEAQ. The CDR3 covers 15 residues. Between the trimmed V and J ends, which lost 1 base and 5 bases, there was a span of 12 bases. CDR3 in amino acids: CASSLGWPSHNEQFF. The DNA of the CDR3 is TGTGCCAGCAGCTTAGGATGGCCTAGCCACAATGAGCAGTTCTTC.

In its sample, this clone was seen a few times. The chain carries TRBV6-5 and TRBJ1-6; 7 nucleotides match TRBD1. CDR3 size: 14 residues. The V and J ends lost 8 bases and 4 bases, in that order; junction bases with no gene match: 5. Germline CDR1 is MNHEY and CDR2 is SVGAGI. This CDR3 reads CASGAGGYNSPLHF. CDR3 coding DNA: TGTGCCAGCGGGGCAGGGGGATATAATTCACCCCTCCACTTT.

Turning to this clone: Its ends do not fully match the called genes, so a read error is possible. The chain combines TRBV6-5 with TRBJ2-1; TRBD1 matches at 7 bases. Germline assignment: CDR1 MNHEY and CDR2 SVGAGI. The CDR3 has 14 residues. CDR3 protein: CASSYTTGQPSHLF. CDR3 bases: TGTGCCAGCAGTTACACTACGGGACAGCCCTCACACCTCTTC.

The gene calls are TRBV2 and TRBJ1-6; perhaps TRBD1 as D (6 bases). CDR1 SNHLY and CDR2 FYNNEI come from the germline V gene. V shed 5 bases and J shed 7 bases, with 15 bases lying between them. The CDR3 consists of 15 residues. CDR3 in amino acids: CASSRGGQFNSPLHF. In DNA, the CDR3 is TGTGCCAGCAGTCGCGGCGGACAGTTCAATTCACCCCTCCACTTT.

The chain joins TRBV6-1 to TRBJ2-7, with 8 bases aligning to TRBD1. Germline V gene sequence: CDR1 MNHNS, CDR2 SASEGT. Trimming at V came to 3 bases and at J to 9 bases, leaving 10 bases not matched to a gene. The CDR3 runs 14 residues. The CDR3: CASSDPVAGGTQYF. The CDR3 nucleotides read TGTGCCAGCAGTGACCCTGTGGCAGGGGGCACGCAGTACTTC.

The gene calls are TRBV29-1 and TRBJ2-1, with 15 positions matching TRBD2. Germline values: CDR1 SQVTM, CDR2 ANQGSEA. There are 17 residues in the CDR3. V lost 7 bases, J lost 0 bases, and 7 bases stayed unmatched. The CDR3 is CSARGLAGGSSYNEQFF. The DNA for the CDR3 is TGCAGCGCTAGGGGACTAGCGGGGGGTAGCTCCTACAATGAGCAGTTCTTC.

This clone was recorded a few times. The chain has TRBV7-2 and TRBJ2-2; 8 nucleotides match TRBD1. V trimming: 5 bases; J trimming: 1 base; junction bases outside the gene matches: 3. CDR3 length: 15 residues. CDR1 and CDR2 (germline): SGHTA, FQGNSA. The CDR3 reads CASSPDRVNTGELFF. The CDR3, as DNA: TGTGCCAGCAGCCCGGACAGGGTGAACACCGGGGAGCTGTTTTTT.

The J gene is TRBJ2-5, the V gene TRBV28, with TRBD2 matching 8 bases. Trimming cost V 6 bases and J 9 bases; bases outside gene matches: 12. This CDR3 has 14 residues. CDR1 is MDHEN, CDR2 SYDVKM, per germline. The CDR3 sequence: CASRLSGGSGSQYF. The DNA of the CDR3 is TGTGCCAGCAGACTAAGCGGGGGCTCAGGATCCCAGTACTTC. The whole variable domain, filled in from reference TRBV28 and TRBJ2-5, reads DVKVTQSSRYLVKRTGEKVFLECVQDMDHENMFWYRQDPGLGLRLIYFSYDVKMKEKGDIPEGYSVSREKKERFSLILESASTNQTSMYLCASRLSGGSGSQYFGPGTRLLVL.

There are a few counts of this clone. V and J are TRBV11-2 and TRBJ2-4; TRBD1 matches at 7 bases. The CDR3 length is 14 residues. From germline, CDR1 is SGHAT and CDR2 FQNNGV. V shed 4 bases and J 3 bases; nucleotides not matched to a gene: 3. The CDR3 reads CASSSPGGKNIQYF. CDR3 in DNA: TGTGCCAGCAGCTCCCCAGGGGGCAAAAACATTCAGTACTTC.

In this sample, this clone turned up a few times. The chain couples TRBV18 to TRBJ1-2; 7 bases line up with TRBD1. The germline gives CDR1 KGHSH, CDR2 LQKENI. CDR3 size: 16 residues. After removal of 4 bases from V and 2 bases from J, the junction contained 10 bases not matched to a gene. In DNA form, the CDR3 reads TGTGCCAGCTCACTTCAGCCGACAGGGTCCAACTATGGCTACACCTTC. Its translation is CASSLQPTGSNYGYTF.

The chain joins TRBV5-5 to TRBJ2-6; 7 bases agree with TRBD1. CDR1 and CDR2 (germline): SGHKS, YYEKEE (reference sequence). V shed 5 bases and J 18 bases; nucleotides not matched to a gene: 14. The CDR3 runs 13 residues. The chain's CDR3 is CASSRDRSRMTTF. Here the CDR3 DNA reads TGTGCCAGCAGTCGGGACAGAAGTAGGATGACGACTTTC.

This clone was counted between two and nine times. The chain has TRBV5-1 and TRBJ2-1, with a tentative D call TRBD1 (6 bases). Trimming stripped 4 bases from V and 1 base from J, with 12 bases between. CDR3 size: 15 residues. Germline V gene sequence: CDR1 SGHRS, CDR2 YFSETQ. The CDR3, as DNA: TGCGCCAGCAGCACCGAAGGGGGTTCCTACAATGAGCAGTTCTTC. It codes for CASSTEGGSYNEQFF. The complete variable domain, with remaining parts taken from reference TRBV5-1 and TRBJ2-1, reads KAGVTQTPRYLIKTRGQQVTLSCSPISGHRSVSWYQQTPGQGLQFLFEYFSETQRNKGNFPGRFSGRQFSNSRSEMNVSTLELGDSALYLCASSTEGGSYNEQFFGPGTRLTVL.

This clone has just a few counts. The chain uses TRBV5-1 and TRBJ1-2; D might be TRBD1 (5 bases). The CDR3 sequence is 15 residues long. The germline CDR1 and CDR2 sequences are SGHRS and YFSETQ. The germline V and J ends were trimmed by 1 base and 3 bases, with 13 bases remaining between them. CDR3 amino acids: CASSLSEGNDYGYTF. In nucleotides, the CDR3 is TGCGCCAGCAGCTTGTCGGAGGGGAACGACTATGGCTACACCTTC.

This clone has only a few counts. J is TRBJ1-4 and V is TRBV7-9; D is ambiguous. This CDR3 spans 11 amino acids. Germline CDR1 and CDR2: SEHNR and FQNEAQ (reference sequence). The V and J ends lost 8 bases and 8 bases respectively, with 9 bases between them. CDR3 sequence reads: CASAGGEKLFF. CDR3 coding DNA: TGTGCCAGCGCGGGAGGGGAAAAACTGTTTTTT.

This clone showed up just a few times. The J gene is TRBJ1-5, the V gene TRBV25-1; a weak D match, TRBD1 (5 bases). The germline CDR1 and CDR2 sequences are MGHDK and SYGVNS. CDR3 length: 13 amino acids. The V end was cut by 5 bases, the J end by 3 bases, with 8 bases between. CDR3 DNA: TGTGCCAGCAGTCGGGGGGACAATCAGCCCCAGCATTTT. It translates to CASSRGDNQPQHF.

A few counts support this clone. Sequence at one end of the junction differs from germline and may be a read error. The V gene is TRBV18, the J gene TRBJ2-1; perhaps TRBD2 as D (5 bases). The CDR3 covers 15 residues. Germline V gene data show CDR1 as KGHSH and CDR2 as LQKENI. CDR3 loop: CASSPRGGPDFFQIF. The CDR3 DNA is TGTGCCAGCTCACCACGAGGAGGACCCGATTTCTTTCAGATCTTC. Based on the CDR3 plus reference TRBV18 and TRBJ2-1, the full variable domain is NAGVMQNPRHLVRRRGQEARLRCSPMKGHSHVYWYRQLPEEGLKFMVYLQKENIIDESGMPKERFSAEFPKEGPSILRIQQVVRGDSAAYFCASSPRGGPDFFQIFGPGTRLTVL.

The rearrangement joins TRBV4-2 to TRBJ1-5; TRBD1 matches 9 bases. Germline V gene lookup returns CDR1 LGHNA and CDR2 YNFKEQ. Germline trimming cut 1 base from V and 5 bases from J; bases unmatched to any gene: 6. This CDR3 region has 16 residues. CDR3 coding DNA: TGTGCCAGCAGCCAAGGATCGGACAGGGGCTATCAGCCCCAGCATTTT. Protein product: CASSQGSDRGYQPQHF.

In this sample, this clone turned up once. The V and J genes are TRBV4-1 and TRBJ1-5; 8 nucleotides match TRBD1. The V segment lost 2 bases and the J segment 1 base; nucleotides outside the gene matches: 7. Germline values: CDR1 MGHRA, CDR2 YSYEKL. This CDR3 has 17 amino acids. DNA of the CDR3: TGCGCCAGCAGCCAACCAGGGGGCAGGAAGAGCAATCAGCCCCAGCATTTT. Encoded protein: CASSQPGGRKSNQPQHF.

The chain employs TRBV27 and TRBJ1-6; 8 nucleotides match TRBD1. Germline assignment: CDR1 MNHEY and CDR2 SMNVEV (reference sequence). V lost 4 bases to trimming and J lost 7 bases; unmatched junction nucleotides: 3. The CDR3 runs 14 residues. CDR3 region: CASSSRTGNSPLHF. CDR3 DNA: TGTGCCAGCAGTTCCCGGACAGGGAATTCACCCCTCCACTTT.

This clone appeared a few times. The V and J genes are TRBV9 and TRBJ2-2; 9 positions match TRBD2. The CDR3 consists of 17 residues. CDR1 and CDR2 (germline): SGDLS, YYNGEE. Losses at the gene ends were 0 bases for V and 4 bases for J; bases not matched to a gene: 7. The CDR3 reads CASSVGPSGGRTGELFF. CDR3 nucleotides: TGTGCCAGCAGCGTAGGACCCAGCGGGGGGCGCACCGGGGAGCTGTTTTTT.

Only a few counts were recorded for this clone. The chain joins TRBV30 to TRBJ1-1; TRBD1 might be the D (5 bases). V was pared by 8 bases and J by 1 base, with 8 bases between. Germline V gives CDR1 GTSNPN, CDR2 SVGIG (reference sequence). This CDR3 spans 11 amino acids. The CDR3 here is CAGGGNTEAFF. CDR3 in DNA: TGTGCCGGGGGGGGGAACACTGAAGCTTTCTTT.

The chain combines TRBV4-3 with TRBJ2-7; TRBD2 aligns across 8 bases. V lost 0 bases to trimming and J lost 6 bases; unmatched junction nucleotides: 10. CDR3 length: 16 amino acids. Germline-derived CDR1 and CDR2 are LGHNA and YSLEER. CDR3 loop: CASSQDRGGRGIEQYF. As DNA, the CDR3 is TGCGCCAGCAGCCAAGATCGGGGGGGGCGGGGGATCGAGCAGTACTTC.

This clone has only a few counts. This chain links TRBV2 with TRBJ2-5; possible D gene TRBD1, 5 bases. The CDR3 is 13 residues long. Germline V gene lookup returns CDR1 SNHLY and CDR2 FYNNEI. The ends were cut back, 10 bases at V and 1 base at J, with 13 bases in the middle. The CDR3 reads CATLTVPQETQYF. In DNA form, the CDR3 reads TGTGCCACCCTGACAGTGCCCCAAGAGACCCAGTACTTC.

This chain joins TRBV15 and TRBJ1-4; D remains unclear. This CDR3 has 15 amino acids. CDR1 is LNHNV, CDR2 YYDKDF, per germline (reference sequence). Trimming cost V 0 bases and J 5 bases, with 10 bases left between them. CDR3 sequence: CATSRDLRRNEKLFF. CDR3 in DNA: TGTGCCACCAGCAGAGATCTGAGGAGAAATGAAAAACTGTTTTTT.

The genes are TRBV7-2 and TRBJ2-5; 8 nucleotides line up with TRBD1. Germline V gene sequence: CDR1 SGHTA, CDR2 FQGNSA. This CDR3 contains 15 residues. V lost 6 bases and J lost 7; bases outside the gene matches: 13. CDR3 nucleotides: TGTGCCAGCAGGAACCCGGGACAGGCGAGGGGGACCCAGTACTTC. Encoded protein: CASRNPGQARGTQYF. Based on the CDR3 plus reference TRBV7-2 and TRBJ2-5, the full variable domain is GAGVSQSPSNKVTEKGKDVELRCDPISGHTALYWYRQSLGQGLEFLIYFQGNSAPDKSGLPSDRFSAERTGGSVSTLTIQRTQQEDSAVYLCASRNPGQARGTQYFGPGTRLLVL.